Presented here are 23 T cell receptor beta chains from one specimen sequenced in a study of neoadjuvant nivolumab and ipilimumab in lung cancer. Data came from immunoSEQ multiplex PCR; TCRdb stores just in-frame clones and leaves some out. The table lists approximately 19,000 clones, about 90% of them singletons. The sample here was peripheral blood, taken before neoadjuvant nivolumab, alone or with ipilimumab. The receptors stem from an adult with non-small cell lung cancer.

V usage is TRBV19 and J usage is TRBJ1-1; 7 nucleotides agree with TRBD1. Per germline, CDR1 LNHDA and CDR2 SQIVND (reference sequence). CDR3 length: 16 amino acids. Unmatched junction bases numbered 9, after V lost 5 bases and J lost 0 bases. The DNA for the CDR3 is TGTGCCAGTAGTCCAGGGCAGGACAGGCTGAACACTGAAGCTTTCTTT. As protein: CASSPGQDRLNTEAFF.

The gene calls are TRBV7-6 and TRBJ2-5; TRBD2 agrees at 8 bases. The V gene end was trimmed by 5 bases and the J gene end by 7 bases; junction bases not matched to a gene: 12. The CDR3 contains 15 residues. Germline-derived CDR1 and CDR2 are SGHVS and FNYEAQ. The chain's CDR3 is CASSIGEREWGTQYF. Here the CDR3 DNA reads TGTGCCAGCAGCATCGGGGAGCGGGAGTGGGGGACCCAGTACTTC.

The chain is built from TRBV5-1 and TRBJ2-1; possibly TRBD2 for D (6 bases). The germline gives CDR1 SGHRS, CDR2 YFSETQ. The CDR3 loop spans 16 amino acids. Deletions cut 3 bases from V and 0 bases from J, with 13 bases between. The CDR3 DNA is TGCGCCAGCAGCTCCATTAGCGGCAGCTCCTACAATGAGCAGTTCTTC. Amino acid sequence: CASSSISGSSYNEQFF. The variable domain in full, with the rest retrieved from reference TRBV5-1 and TRBJ2-1, is KAGVTQTPRYLIKTRGQQVTLSCSPISGHRSVSWYQQTPGQGLQFLFEYFSETQRNKGNFPGRFSGRQFSNSRSEMNVSTLELGDSALYLCASSSISGSSYNEQFFGPGTRLTVL.

This chain joins TRBV6-1 and TRBJ2-2; D not certain. The CDR3 sequence is 13 residues long. Per the germline V gene, CDR1 is MNHNS and CDR2 is SASEGT. V was trimmed by 3 bases and J by 1 base, leaving 3 bases between them. This CDR3 reads CASSDGNTGELFF. As DNA, the CDR3 is TGTGCCAGCAGTGACGGGAACACCGGGGAGCTGTTTTTT.

The V and J genes are TRBV11-2 and TRBJ1-4, with 9 bases identical to TRBD1. V lost 5 bases and J lost 8; bases outside the gene matches: 6. Germline CDR1 reads SGHAT; CDR2 reads FQNNGV. This CDR3 has 14 amino acids. Here the CDR3 DNA reads TGTGCCAGCAGCCCGGGACAGGGTTCAGAAAAACTGTTTTTT. It translates to CASSPGQGSEKLFF.

V usage is TRBV5-1 and J usage is TRBJ1-5, with 11 bases aligning to TRBD1. The CDR3 runs 14 residues. Germline-derived CDR1 and CDR2 are SGHRS and YFSETQ. J lost 5 bases, V lost 4 bases, and 2 bases had no gene match. CDR3 protein: CASSQGQGDQPQHF. CDR3 bases: TGCGCCAGCAGCCAGGGACAGGGGGATCAGCCCCAGCATTTT.

The rearrangement uses TRBV11-2 and TRBJ2-1; a weak D match, TRBD2 (5 bases). The ends were cut back, 1 base at V and 6 bases at J, with 19 bases in the middle. Germline CDR1 reads SGHAT; CDR2 reads FQNNGV. The CDR3 loop spans 17 amino acids. The CDR3 sequence is CASSLVVGEGPGNEQFF. The CDR3 nucleotides are TGTGCCAGCAGCTTAGTAGTAGGAGAGGGCCCTGGCAATGAGCAGTTCTTC.

The V call is TRBV4-3, the J call TRBJ1-2, with a tentative D call TRBD1 (6 bases). Germline lookup yields CDR1 LGHNA and CDR2 YSLEER. The CDR3 loop spans 16 amino acids. V shed 2 bases and J shed 0 bases, with 13 bases lying between them. CDR3 DNA sequence: TGCGCCAGCAGCCAACTTGCAGGGGAAGCTAACTATGGCTACACCTTC. Protein sequence: CASSQLAGEANYGYTF.

The V and J genes are TRBV30 and TRBJ2-5, with D perhaps TRBD1 or TRBD2 (5 bases each). Trimming left V 0 bases short and J 2 bases short, with 7 bases between. CDR1 and CDR2 (germline): GTSNPN, SVGIG (reference sequence). The CDR3 loop spans 13 amino acids. The CDR3 nucleotides are TGTGCCTGGAGTGTAGGGACGCAAGAGACCCAGTACTTC. Its protein is CAWSVGTQETQYF.

The chain links TRBV7-8 to TRBJ2-1; TRBD2 is a possible D gene (6 bases). The CDR3 spans 16 residues. Per germline, CDR1 SGHVS and CDR2 FQNEAQ. Trimming removed 5 bases at V and 5 bases at J, with 19 bases between. CDR3 nucleotide sequence: TGTGCCAGCAGCCCGGGTGTAGCGGCAACCGACAATGAGCAGTTCTTC. It specifies CASSPGVAATDNEQFF.

V usage is TRBV6-5 and J usage is TRBJ1-4, with 9 bases identical to TRBD1. After removal of 6 bases from V and 6 bases from J, the junction contained 5 bases not matched to a gene. Germline V gene data show CDR1 as MNHEY and CDR2 as SVGAGI. The CDR3 extends over 14 amino acids. CDR3: CASRNRGRDEKLFF. The CDR3, as DNA: TGTGCCAGCAGGAACAGGGGGCGCGATGAAAAACTGTTTTTT.

Here the CDR3 DNA reads TGTGCCAGCAGCGGAGGACAGGGAGGGTTCCACGAGCAGTACTTC. Translation: CASSGGQGGFHEQYF. V and J are TRBV7-2 and TRBJ2-7, with D perhaps TRBD1 (8 bases). CDR3 length: 15 amino acids. CDR1 is SGHTA and CDR2 is FQGNSA in the germline V gene. V dropped 5 bases and J dropped 5 bases, with 19 bases sitting between them. Full variable domain (outside the CDR3, taken from reference TRBV7-2 and TRBJ2-7): GAGVSQSPSNKVTEKGKDVELRCDPISGHTALYWYRQSLGQGLEFLIYFQGNSAPDKSGLPSDRFSAERTGGSVSTLTIQRTQQEDSAVYLCASSGGQGGFHEQYFGPGTRLTVT.

The chain is built from TRBV11-2 and TRBJ2-7; the D is unclear. The V end lost 5 bases, the J end lost 0 bases, and 14 bases lay between the germline ends. Looked up from germline, CDR1 is SGHAT and CDR2 is FQNNGV. CDR3 size: 15 residues. In DNA, the CDR3 is TGTGCCAGCAGCCCTACACTAATAAGCTCCTACGAGCAGTACTTC. Translated, it gives CASSPTLISSYEQYF.

The V and J genes are TRBV6-1 and TRBJ2-2; the match to TRBD2 covers 11 bases. J lost 6 bases, V lost 8 bases, and 8 bases had no gene match. Germline V gives CDR1 MNHNS, CDR2 SASEGT. CDR3 length: 15 amino acids. The CDR3 loop is CASGIVAGGSGELFF. DNA for the CDR3: TGTGCCAGCGGCATTGTAGCGGGAGGGTCCGGGGAGCTGTTTTTT.

This clone has just one count. V and J are TRBV7-9 and TRBJ2-1; 12 bases agree with TRBD1. V was clipped by 4 bases and J by 2 bases; unmatched bases: 9. Germline V lookup: CDR1 SEHNR, CDR2 FQNEAQ (reference sequence). This CDR3 region has 18 residues. The CDR3 region is CASSWDRGLDRAYNEQFF. As DNA, the CDR3 is TGTGCCAGCAGCTGGGACAGGGGGCTAGACCGCGCCTACAATGAGCAGTTCTTC.

This sequence joins TRBV18 and TRBJ1-5; D is undetermined. V lost 5 bases and J lost 5, with 10 bases in between. The V gene's germline CDR1 is KGHSH and CDR2 LQKENI. The CDR3 has 13 amino acids. CDR3 residues: CASSSGRDQPQHF. Written as DNA, the CDR3 is TGTGCCAGCTCATCCGGACGTGATCAGCCCCAGCATTTT.

V usage is TRBV4-1 and J usage is TRBJ2-7; a weak D match, TRBD2 (5 bases). CDR3 length: 15 residues. The V end lost 1 base, the J end lost 3 bases, and 13 bases lay between the germline ends. Per the germline V gene, CDR1 is MGHRA and CDR2 is YSYEKL. The CDR3 sequence is CASSQATLAVYEQYF. The CDR3 region has the DNA TGCGCCAGCAGCCAAGCAACGCTAGCAGTCTACGAGCAGTACTTC.

The chain recombines TRBV11-2 with TRBJ2-3, with D possibly being TRBD1 (6 bases). V lost 5 bases, J lost 4 bases, and 13 bases lay in between. Germline CDR1 is SGHAT and CDR2 is FQNNGV. This CDR3 region has 14 residues. The CDR3 loop is CASSLGGKADTQYF. The CDR3 nucleotides read TGTGCCAGCAGCCTTGGGGGCAAGGCAGATACGCAGTATTTT.

The chain has TRBV5-1 and TRBJ1-2; weak D call: TRBD1 (6 bases). Germline values: CDR1 SGHRS, CDR2 YFSETQ. Between the trimmed V and J ends, which lost 4 bases and 8 bases, there was a span of 15 bases. The CDR3 length is 13 residues. This CDR3 is CASSPRAGDGYTF. Written as DNA, the CDR3 is TGCGCCAGCAGCCCTCGGGCAGGGGACGGCTACACCTTC.

The chain joins TRBV5-1 to TRBJ2-1, with 9 bases identical to TRBD1. CDR1 is SGHRS, CDR2 YFSETQ, per germline. The V and J ends lost 0 bases and 7 bases, in that order; junction bases with no gene match: 2. The length of the CDR3 is 14 residues. CDR3 nucleotide sequence: TGCGCCAGCAGCTTGGAAGGACAGGGGAATGAGCAGTTCTTC. Its translation is CASSLEGQGNEQFF.

The chain couples TRBV4-1 to TRBJ1-1; no definite D call. Trimming took 0 bases from V and 2 from J, leaving 10 bases between them. CDR1 is MGHRA and CDR2 is YSYEKL in the germline V gene. The CDR3 spans 15 residues. CDR3 protein: CASSQDPRGNTEAFF. The CDR3 DNA reads as TGCGCCAGCAGCCAAGATCCTCGGGGTAACACTGAAGCTTTCTTT.

V is TRBV18 and J is TRBJ1-4; the match to TRBD1 covers 11 bases. CDR3 size: 16 residues. The V gene's germline CDR1 is KGHSH and CDR2 LQKENI. V gave up 6 bases and J gave up 3 bases; unmatched junction bases: 6. The CDR3 protein is CASSGQGAPANEKLFF. The CDR3 DNA follows: TGTGCCAGCTCCGGACAGGGGGCGCCAGCTAATGAAAAACTGTTTTTT. Looking up the rest from reference TRBV18 and TRBJ1-4 gives the full variable domain: NAGVMQNPRHLVRRRGQEARLRCSPMKGHSHVYWYRQLPEEGLKFMVYLQKENIIDESGMPKERFSAEFPKEGPSILRIQQVVRGDSAAYFCASSGQGAPANEKLFFGSGTQLSVL.

The chain is built from TRBV5-1 and TRBJ1-2; D is unclear. CDR1 and CDR2 (germline): SGHRS, YFSETQ. Trimming left V 0 bases short and J 4 bases short, with 10 bases between. The CDR3 is 14 residues long. The CDR3 DNA follows: TGCGCCAGCAGCTTGGCAAGGGAGAGCTATGGCTACACCTTC. Translated, it gives CASSLARESYGYTF.